This T cell receptor (beta chain) is drawn from a study of human T cells and chemical hapten exposure. Study information: Upper-back patch tests with 0.01% DPC were read at 6 days.

General study findings and limits: Sensitizing with DPC caused no change in TCRs above 1 in 1000 frequency.

This clonotype appeared a few times. Antigen: not known. This CDR3 contains 13 residues. V was cut by 4 bases and J by 8 bases, with 15 bases left in between. The germline V gene has CDR1 SQVTM and CDR2 ANQGSEA. Within the library, unique molecular identifiers were attached to each individual cDNA molecule. Using its own MiXCR run on the RACE reads, TCRdb lists one record per CDR3 protein. Of roughly 70,000 distinct CDR3 sequences listed, about 9.1% were seen once; the top ten hold approximately 3%. Time point reported: patch test 1, 2 weeks after DPC sensitization. Treatment reported: therapeutic diphenylcyclopropenone sensitization with weekly scalp DPC. Blood collection took place prior to placing each patch test.

The source is a woman aged 40 to 50 with alopecia areata. Some clones in this sample may be carry-over from other donors' samples. The V and J genes are TRBV29-1 and TRBJ2-1; a possible D gene is TRBD2 (5 bases). Material: whole blood, obtained in connection with sensitization to the hapten diphenylcyclopropenone (DPC). The DNA for the CDR3 is TGCAGCGTTGGCGGACTTCTGAGGGATGAGCAGTTCTTC. Translating gives CSVGGLLRDEQFF.